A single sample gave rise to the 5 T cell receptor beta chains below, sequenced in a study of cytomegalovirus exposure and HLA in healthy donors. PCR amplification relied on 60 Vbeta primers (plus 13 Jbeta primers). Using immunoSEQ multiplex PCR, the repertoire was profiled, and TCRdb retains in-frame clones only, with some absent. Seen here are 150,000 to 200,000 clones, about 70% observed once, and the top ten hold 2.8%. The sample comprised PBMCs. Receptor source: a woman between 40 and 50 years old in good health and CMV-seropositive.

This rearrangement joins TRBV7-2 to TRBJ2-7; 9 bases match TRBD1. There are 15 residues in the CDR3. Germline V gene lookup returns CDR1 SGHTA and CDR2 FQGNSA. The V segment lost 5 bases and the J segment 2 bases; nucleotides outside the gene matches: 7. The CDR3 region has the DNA TGTGCCAGCAGCACACAGGGGGCCTCACCCTACGAGCAGTACTTC. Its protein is CASSTQGASPYEQYF.

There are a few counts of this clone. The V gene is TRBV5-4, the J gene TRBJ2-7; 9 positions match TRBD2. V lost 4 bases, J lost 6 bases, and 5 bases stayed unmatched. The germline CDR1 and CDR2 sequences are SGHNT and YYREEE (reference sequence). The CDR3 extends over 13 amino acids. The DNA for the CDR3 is TGTGCCAGCAGCCTGGGACTAGCCCTCGAGCAGTACTTC. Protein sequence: CASSLGLALEQYF.

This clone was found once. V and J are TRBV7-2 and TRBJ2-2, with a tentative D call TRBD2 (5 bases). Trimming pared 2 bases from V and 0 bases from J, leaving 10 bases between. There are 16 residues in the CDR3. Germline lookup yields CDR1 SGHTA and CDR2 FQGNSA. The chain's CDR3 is CASSLTGLANTGELFF. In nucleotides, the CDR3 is TGTGCCAGCAGCTTAACTGGACTCGCGAACACCGGGGAGCTGTTTTTT.

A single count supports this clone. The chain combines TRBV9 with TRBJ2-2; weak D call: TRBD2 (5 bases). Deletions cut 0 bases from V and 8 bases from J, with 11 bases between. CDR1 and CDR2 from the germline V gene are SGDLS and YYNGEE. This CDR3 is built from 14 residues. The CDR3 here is CASSVAEAVGELFF. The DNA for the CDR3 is TGTGCCAGCAGCGTAGCGGAGGCCGTGGGGGAGCTGTTTTTT.

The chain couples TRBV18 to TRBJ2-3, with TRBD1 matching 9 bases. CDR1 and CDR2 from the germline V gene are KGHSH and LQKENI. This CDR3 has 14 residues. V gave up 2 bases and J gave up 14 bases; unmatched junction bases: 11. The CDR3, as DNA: TGTGCCAGCTCACCAAGCGTCCGGGACAGGGAAGCGTATTTT. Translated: CASSPSVRDREAYF. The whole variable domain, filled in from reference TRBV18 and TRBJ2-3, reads NAGVMQNPRHLVRRRGQEARLRCSPMKGHSHVYWYRQLPEEGLKFMVYLQKENIIDESGMPKERFSAEFPKEGPSILRIQQVVRGDSAAYFCASSPSVRDREAYFGPGTRLTVL.